The 28 T cell receptor beta chains below come from one sample, sequenced in a study of T-cell memory formation after mild COVID-19. A single record per CDR3 protein comes from TCRdb applying MiXCR to the 5' RACE reads. The sample carries around 150,000 distinct CDR3 sequences, approximately 10% recorded once. The source material was PBMCs or a T cell subset sorted from them (not recorded which). The receptors here all came from a man aged 18 to 30 who had mild COVID-19 (a few samples of this study predate the infection). Cell type and time point are not known.

V is TRBV4-2 and J is TRBJ1-4; TRBD1 matches 9 bases. Germline V gene data show CDR1 as LGHNA and CDR2 as YNFKEQ. The junction had 5 bases not matched to a gene; V was cut back by 4 bases and J by 8 bases. CDR3 size: 14 residues. The CDR3 region has the DNA TGTGCCAGCAGCCCGCGGACAGGGGAGGAAAAACTGTTTTTT. Amino acids: CASSPRTGEEKLFF.

In this sample, this clonotype turned up many times. The chain joins TRBV5-4 to TRBJ1-1; D not certain. Germline assignment: CDR1 SGHNT and CDR2 YYREEE (reference sequence). The CDR3 has 14 amino acids. The V gene lost 0 bases and the J gene lost 1 base, with 7 bases spanning the gap. CDR3 amino acids: CASSLASENTEAFF. CDR3 DNA sequence: TGTGCCAGCAGCTTGGCCTCCGAGAACACTGAAGCTTTCTTT. Supplemented by reference TRBV5-4 and TRBJ1-1, the full variable domain reads ETGVTQSPTHLIKTRGQQVTLRCSSQSGHNTVSWYQQALGQGPQFIFQYYREEENGRGNFPPRFSGLQFPNYSSELNVNALELDDSALYLCASSLASENTEAFFGQGTRLTVV.

This clonotype showed up just a few times. The chain employs TRBV7-2 and TRBJ1-2; D is undetermined. The germline V and J ends were trimmed by 5 bases and 5 bases, with 18 bases remaining between them. Per the germline V gene, CDR1 is SGHTA and CDR2 is FQGNSA. There are 15 residues in the CDR3. The CDR3 DNA follows: TGTGCCAGCAGCCCCGATGATTCGCGGATTTATGGCTACACCTTC. Protein: CASSPDDSRIYGYTF.

This clonotype was detected only a few times. In nucleotides, the CDR3 is TGTGCCAGCAGCCGGGGACAGGGCCGGGGGGCGACCCAGTACTTC. It encodes CASSRGQGRGATQYF. This chain uses TRBV12-3 or TRBV12-4 with TRBJ2-5, with TRBD1 matching over 9 bases. The V gene end was trimmed by 6 bases and the J gene end by 7 bases; junction bases not matched to a gene: 12. This CDR3 is built from 15 residues.

The chain links TRBV20-1 to TRBJ1-6; D not resolved. The CDR3 extends over 11 amino acids. Germline CDR1 DFQATT, CDR2 SNEGSKA (reference sequence). Between the trimmed V and J ends, which lost 3 bases and 7 bases, there was a span of 4 bases. CDR3 nucleotides: TGCAGTGCTAGGGAGAATTCACCCCTCCACTTT. Protein sequence: CSARENSPLHF.

The table lists this clonotype with many counts. The chain links TRBV7-2 to TRBJ2-5; D unresolved. The CDR3 extends over 14 amino acids. V lost 6 bases and J lost 2, with 13 bases in between. Germline V gene lookup returns CDR1 SGHTA and CDR2 FQGNSA. The CDR3 spells CASRPTAVQETQYF. CDR3 nucleotides: TGTGCCAGCAGGCCAACTGCTGTGCAAGAGACCCAGTACTTC. Complete variable domain (other parts from reference TRBV7-2 and TRBJ2-5): GAGVSQSPSNKVTEKGKDVELRCDPISGHTALYWYRQSLGQGLEFLIYFQGNSAPDKSGLPSDRFSAERTGGSVSTLTIQRTQQEDSAVYLCASRPTAVQETQYFGPGTRLLVL.

This clonotype was counted a few times. This chain connects TRBV4-1 to TRBJ1-1, with no clear D. There are 14 residues in the CDR3. The germline V gene encodes CDR1 MGHRA and CDR2 YSYEKL. The V end lost 8 bases, the J end lost 2 bases, and 15 bases lay between the germline ends. CDR3 DNA sequence: TGCGCCAGCCGCGGCCTACTCCTCAACACTGAAGCTTTCTTT. This codes for CASRGLLLNTEAFF.

This clonotype showed up just a few times. The chain has TRBV19 and TRBJ1-5, with a weak D call TRBD1 (6 bases). V gave up 6 bases and J gave up 5 bases, with 8 bases separating them. The germline gives CDR1 LNHDA, CDR2 SQIVND (reference sequence). The CDR3 totals 12 residues. In DNA form, the CDR3 reads TGTGCCAGTAGACAGGGATATCAGCCCCAGCATTTT. It specifies CASRQGYQPQHF. Using reference TRBV19 and TRBJ1-5 for the parts outside the CDR3, the full variable domain is DGGITQSPKYLFRKEGQNVTLSCEQNLNHDAMYWYRQDPGQGLRLIYYSQIVNDFQKGDIAEGYSVSREKKESFPLTVTSAQKNPTAFYLCASRQGYQPQHFGDGTRLSIL.

The sample holds a few counts of this clonotype. The genes are TRBV5-1 and TRBJ2-3; the D gene could be TRBD1 or TRBD2 (6 bases each). Germline V gene data show CDR1 as SGHRS and CDR2 as YFSETQ. This CDR3 has 15 residues. Trimming pared 0 bases from V and 4 bases from J, leaving 12 bases between. The CDR3: CASSLEGGYADTQYF. DNA for the CDR3: TGCGCCAGCAGCTTGGAAGGGGGGTACGCAGATACGCAGTATTTT.

Concerning this clonotype: With a much larger clone just one base away, this may be a read error. This rearrangement joins TRBV5-6 to TRBJ2-3; maybe TRBD2 (6 bases). Germline V gene sequence: CDR1 SGHDT, CDR2 YYEEEE. The V and J ends lost 3 bases and 2 bases respectively, with 10 bases between them. CDR3 size: 14 residues. The chain's CDR3 is CASSYPGDTDTQYF. CDR3 DNA sequence: TGTGCCAGCAGCTACCCGGGGGACACAGATACGCAGTATTTT. Combining the CDR3 with reference TRBV5-6 and TRBJ2-3 gives the whole variable domain DAGVTQSPTHLIKTRGQQVTLRCSPKSGHDTVSWYQQALGQGPQFIFQYYEEEERQRGNFPDRFSGHQFPNYSSELNVNALLLGDSALYLCASSYPGDTDTQYFGPGTRLTVL.

This clonotype came up a few times. The rearrangement joins TRBV10-3 to TRBJ2-2, with D hard to call. Trimming left V 4 bases short and J 2 bases short, with 5 bases between. The CDR3 is made up of 13 amino acids. Germline assignment: CDR1 ENHRY and CDR2 SYGVKD. The chain's CDR3 is CAISVQNTGELFF. For the CDR3, the DNA is TGTGCCATCAGTGTTCAAAACACCGGGGAGCTGTTTTTT.

This clonotype was counted only a few times. The V call is TRBV7-2, the J call TRBJ2-5; TRBD1 agrees at 8 bases. Looked up from germline, CDR1 is SGHTA and CDR2 is FQGNSA. The CDR3 spans 13 residues. V lost 5 bases to trimming and J lost 6 bases; unmatched junction nucleotides: 5. CDR3: CASSQDREKTQYF. CDR3 sequence (DNA): TGTGCCAGCAGCCAGGACAGGGAAAAGACCCAGTACTTC.

This clonotype was counted a few times. This chain's CDR3 is CSVDSPENTEAFF. CDR3 nucleotide sequence: TGCAGCGTTGACTCCCCTGAGAACACTGAAGCTTTCTTT. The chain carries TRBV29-1 and TRBJ1-1, with D unclear. This CDR3 contains 13 residues. V was cut by 3 bases and J by 1 base, with 9 bases left in between. Germline CDR1 reads SQVTM; CDR2 reads ANQGSEA.

The J gene is TRBJ1-2, the V gene TRBV24-1; 7 nucleotides agree with TRBD1. The CDR3 has 13 amino acids. The germline gives CDR1 KGHDR, CDR2 SFDVKD. V lost 4 bases, J lost 6 bases, and 4 bases stayed unmatched. The CDR3 spells CATSDHQGDGYTF. The CDR3 DNA is TGTGCCACCAGTGACCATCAGGGGGATGGCTACACCTTC.

In its sample, this clonotype was seen a few times. J is TRBJ2-3 and V is TRBV5-1; 8 positions agree with TRBD2. Unmatched junction bases numbered 9, after V lost 2 bases and J lost 7 bases. CDR1 and CDR2 from the germline V gene are SGHRS and YFSETQ. The CDR3 consists of 15 residues. The CDR3 DNA reads TGCGCCAGCAGCTTCCCGGGTAGCGGGGAGAATACGCAGTATTTT. Its translation is CASSFPGSGENTQYF.

This clonotype was seen a handful of times. This chain joins TRBV12-3 or TRBV12-4 and TRBJ1-1, with TRBD1 as a possible D gene (5 bases). There are 15 residues in the CDR3. V was trimmed by 6 bases and J by 0 bases, leaving 14 bases between them. The CDR3, as DNA: TGTGCCAGCAGGGGACGGCGGACGATGAACACTGAAGCTTTCTTT. This sequence encodes CASRGRRTMNTEAFF.

The chain carries TRBV24-1 and TRBJ2-1, with D maybe TRBD1 (5 bases). The CDR3 loop spans 16 amino acids. Deletions cut 1 base from V and 0 bases from J, with 9 bases between. Germline lookup yields CDR1 KGHDR and CDR2 SFDVKD. The DNA of the CDR3 is TGTGCCACCAGTGATTTTAGGGGAAGCTCCTACAATGAGCAGTTCTTC. This encodes CATSDFRGSSYNEQFF.

This clonotype came up a few times. The V and J genes are TRBV12-3 or TRBV12-4 and TRBJ1-3; D may be TRBD1 (5 bases). V was cut by 6 bases and J by 4 bases, with 13 bases left in between. CDR3 length equals 14 residues. The CDR3 nucleotides read TGTGCCAGCAGAACGACAGTGACGGGAAACACCATATATTTT. This translates into CASRTTVTGNTIYF.

This chain links TRBV12-3 or TRBV12-4 with TRBJ2-7; D unclear. The CDR3 runs to 11 residues. V shed 5 bases and J shed 6 bases, with 8 bases lying between them. The CDR3 coding sequence is TGTGCCAGCAGTGGACCCGCCGAGCAGTACTTC. It encodes CASSGPAEQYF.

On this clonotype: The junction departs from germline at one end; a sequencing error may be responsible. The chain joins TRBV5-1 to TRBJ2-3, with 9 bases fitting TRBD2. Germline CDR1 reads SGHRS; CDR2 reads YFSETQ. The CDR3 extends over 17 amino acids. CDR3 nucleotides: TGCGCCAGCAGCTTGGCGAGAGGCGGGGGGGCAGCAGATACGCTGTATTTT. It yields the protein CASSLARGGGAADTLYF.

The rearrangement links TRBV7-2 to TRBJ2-5, with D perhaps TRBD1 (5 bases). This CDR3 is built from 13 residues. V lost 3 bases, J lost 6 bases, and 11 bases lay in between. Germline V lookup: CDR1 SGHTA, CDR2 FQGNSA. For the CDR3, the DNA is TGTGCCAGCAGCTTGGGGCAGGGCCAGACCCAGTACTTC. Its translation: CASSLGQGQTQYF. The whole variable domain, filled in from reference TRBV7-2 and TRBJ2-5, reads GAGVSQSPSNKVTEKGKDVELRCDPISGHTALYWYRQSLGQGLEFLIYFQGNSAPDKSGLPSDRFSAERTGGSVSTLTIQRTQQEDSAVYLCASSLGQGQTQYFGPGTRLLVL.

J is TRBJ2-5 and V is TRBV20-1, with D possibly matching TRBD2 (5 bases). Between the trimmed V and J ends, which lost 1 base and 4 bases, there was a span of 13 bases. The CDR3 loop spans 14 amino acids. CDR1 and CDR2 from the germline V gene are DFQATT and SNEGSKA (reference sequence). Written as DNA, the CDR3 is TGCAGTGCTAGAGGGGAGCTGTTATCAGAGACCCAGTACTTC. Translated: CSARGELLSETQYF.

In its sample, this clonotype was seen a few times. The V and J genes are TRBV18 and TRBJ2-5; the D is unclear. The germline CDR1 and CDR2 sequences are KGHSH and LQKENI. The CDR3 loop spans 13 amino acids. Between the trimmed V and J ends, which lost 4 bases and 2 bases, there was a span of 8 bases. CDR3 region: CASSRSLQETQYF. The CDR3 nucleotides are TGTGCCAGCTCACGGAGCCTACAAGAGACCCAGTACTTC.

J is TRBJ2-7 and V is TRBV5-1; TRBD1 agrees at 7 bases. Germline assignment: CDR1 SGHRS and CDR2 YFSETQ. J gave up 5 bases and V 0 bases, and 8 bases lay outside the gene matches. The CDR3 length is 15 residues. The CDR3 loop reads CASSLGYPGGHEQYV. DNA for the CDR3: TGCGCCAGCAGCTTGGGCTACCCAGGGGGACACGAGCAGTACGTC.

This clonotype appeared a few times. This chain uses TRBV5-5 with TRBJ2-3; weak D call: TRBD2 (7 bases). Trimming took 2 bases from V and 0 from J, leaving 13 bases between them. The CDR3 loop spans 16 amino acids. Germline CDR1 reads SGHKS; CDR2 reads YYEKEE (reference sequence). The CDR3 region has the DNA TGTGCCAGCAGCTTTTCACAGGGAGGGAGCACAGATACGCAGTATTTT. Protein: CASSFSQGGSTDTQYF.

About this clonotype itself: At one end the junction does not follow the germline gene, possibly because of a read error. The rearrangement links TRBV7-2 to TRBJ1-1; 7 positions agree with TRBD1. The CDR3 loop spans 15 amino acids. CDR1 is SGHTA and CDR2 is FQGNSA in the germline V gene. CDR3 residues: CASSSKTGSSSSALF. The CDR3, as DNA: TGTGCCAGCAGCTCCAAGACAGGGTCAAGTTCTTCCGCTCTCTTT.

The chain carries TRBV7-8 and TRBJ1-2; 7 positions agree with TRBD1. V trimming: 2 bases; J trimming: 0 bases; junction bases outside the gene matches: 6. CDR1 and CDR2 (germline): SGHVS, FQNEAQ. This CDR3 has 16 residues. The CDR3 is CASSLRDRLPNYGYTF. The DNA for the CDR3 is TGTGCCAGCAGCTTACGGGACAGACTACCTAACTATGGCTACACCTTC.

This clonotype appeared many times. The CDR3 sequence is CASSHPGAMNTEAFF. In nucleotides, the CDR3 is TGTGCCAGCAGCCATCCAGGGGCGATGAACACTGAAGCTTTCTTT. This chain links TRBV3-1 with TRBJ1-1, with D possibly matching TRBD1 (6 bases). Trimming pared 3 bases from V and 0 bases from J, leaving 11 bases between. The CDR3 has 15 amino acids. Germline-derived CDR1 and CDR2 are LGHDT and YNNKEL (reference sequence).